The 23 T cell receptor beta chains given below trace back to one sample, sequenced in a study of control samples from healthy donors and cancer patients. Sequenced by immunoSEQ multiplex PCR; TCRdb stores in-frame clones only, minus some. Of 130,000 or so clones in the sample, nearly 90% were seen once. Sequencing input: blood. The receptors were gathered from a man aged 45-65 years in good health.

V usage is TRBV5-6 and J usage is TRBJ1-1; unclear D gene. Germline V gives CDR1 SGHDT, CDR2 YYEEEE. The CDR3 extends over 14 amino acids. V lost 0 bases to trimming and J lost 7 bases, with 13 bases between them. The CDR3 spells CASSLVGKSFEAFF. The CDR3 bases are TGTGCCAGCAGCTTGGTAGGCAAATCCTTTGAAGCTTTCTTT.

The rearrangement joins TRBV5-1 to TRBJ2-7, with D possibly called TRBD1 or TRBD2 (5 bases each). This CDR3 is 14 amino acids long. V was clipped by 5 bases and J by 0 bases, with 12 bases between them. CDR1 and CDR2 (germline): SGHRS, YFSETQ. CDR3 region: CASSFGDGSYEQYF. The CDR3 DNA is TGCGCCAGCAGTTTCGGGGACGGCTCCTACGAGCAGTACTTC.

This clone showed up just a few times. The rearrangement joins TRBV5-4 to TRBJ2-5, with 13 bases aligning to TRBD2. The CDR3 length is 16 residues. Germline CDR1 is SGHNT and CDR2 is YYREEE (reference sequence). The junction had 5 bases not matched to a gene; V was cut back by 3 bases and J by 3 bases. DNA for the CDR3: TGTGCCAGCAGCTCACTCGGACTAGCGGGAGAAGAGACCCAGTACTTC. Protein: CASSSLGLAGEETQYF.

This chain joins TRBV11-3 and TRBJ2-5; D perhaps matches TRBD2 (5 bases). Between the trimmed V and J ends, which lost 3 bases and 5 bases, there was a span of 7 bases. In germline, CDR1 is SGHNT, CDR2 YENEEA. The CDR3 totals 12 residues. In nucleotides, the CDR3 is TGTGCCAGCAGCTTGGACTTGGAGACCCAGTACTTC. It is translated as CASSLDLETQYF. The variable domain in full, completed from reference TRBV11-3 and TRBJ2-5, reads EAGVVQSPRYKIIEKKQPVAFWCNPISGHNTLYWYLQNLGQGPELLIRYENEEAVDDSQLPKDRFSAERLKGVDSTLKIQPAELGDSAVYLCASSLDLETQYFGPGTRLLVL.

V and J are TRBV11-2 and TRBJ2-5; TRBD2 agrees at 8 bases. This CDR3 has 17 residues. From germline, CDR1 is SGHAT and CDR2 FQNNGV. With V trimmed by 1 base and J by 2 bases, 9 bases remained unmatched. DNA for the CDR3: TGTGCCAGCAGCTTAGTTCTCGCGGGGGGTCTACAAGAGACCCAGTACTTC. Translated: CASSLVLAGGLQETQYF.

The CDR3 reads CASSLPLAGDSYNEQFF. DNA for the CDR3: TGCGCCAGCAGCTTGCCTCTAGCGGGGGATTCCTACAATGAGCAGTTCTTC. The chain carries TRBV5-1 and TRBJ2-1; 10 bases map to TRBD2. V was clipped by 1 base and J by 1 base; unmatched bases: 5. In germline, CDR1 is SGHRS, CDR2 YFSETQ. This CDR3 contains 17 residues.

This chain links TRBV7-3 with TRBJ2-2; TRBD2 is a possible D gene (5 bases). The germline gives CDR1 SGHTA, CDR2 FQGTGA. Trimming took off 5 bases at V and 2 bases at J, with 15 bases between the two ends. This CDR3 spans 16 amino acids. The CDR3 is CASSPGSGINTGELFF. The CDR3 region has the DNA TGTGCCAGCAGCCCGGGGTCCGGAATTAACACCGGGGAGCTGTTTTTT.

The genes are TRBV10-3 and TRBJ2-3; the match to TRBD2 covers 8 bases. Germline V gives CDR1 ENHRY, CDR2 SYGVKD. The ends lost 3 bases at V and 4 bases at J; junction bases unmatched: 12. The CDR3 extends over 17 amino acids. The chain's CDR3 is CAISDSPGGGYADTQYF. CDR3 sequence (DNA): TGTGCCATCAGTGACTCCCCCGGGGGGGGGTATGCAGATACGCAGTATTTT.

In DNA, the CDR3 is TGTGCCAGCAGCCAAGGGACAGTACGTAGAAACATTCAGTACTTC. Protein sequence: CASSQGTVRRNIQYF. The V gene is TRBV3-1 (or the pseudogene TRBV3-2), the J gene TRBJ2-4; possibly TRBD1 for D (6 bases). The CDR3 consists of 15 residues. Germline CDR1 and CDR2: LGHDT and YNNKEL (reference sequence). V lost 1 base and J lost 6, with 13 bases in between.

In DNA, the CDR3 is TGTGCCAGCAGGCGGGGAAGGGATTCACCCCTCCACTTT. Translation: CASRRGRDSPLHF. V gene TRBV2 combines with J gene TRBJ1-6, with D unresolved. This CDR3 contains 13 residues. Germline V gene lookup returns CDR1 SNHLY and CDR2 FYNNEI. V shed 6 bases and J shed 8 bases, with 11 bases lying between them. Together with reference TRBV2 and TRBJ1-6, the CDR3 gives the full variable domain: EPEVTQTPSHQVTQMGQEVILRCVPISNHLYFYWYRQILGQKVEFLVSFYNNEISEKSEIFDDQFSVERPDGSNFTLKIRSTKLEDSAMYFCASRRGRDSPLHFGNGTRLTVT.

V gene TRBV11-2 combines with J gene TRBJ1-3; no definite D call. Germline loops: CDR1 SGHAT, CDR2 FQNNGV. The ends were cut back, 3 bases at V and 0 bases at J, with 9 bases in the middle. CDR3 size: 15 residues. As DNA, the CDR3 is TGTGCCAGCAGCTTCAGCAGGAGCTCTGGAAACACCATATATTTT. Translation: CASSFSRSSGNTIYF.

Written as DNA, the CDR3 is TGTGCCAGCAGCCAAGATTTGACAGCATATAGCAATCAGCCCCAGCATTTT. Translated: CASSQDLTAYSNQPQHF. The gene calls are TRBV4-2 and TRBJ1-5; weak D call: TRBD1 (5 bases). This CDR3 contains 17 residues. Germline-derived CDR1 and CDR2 are LGHNA and YNFKEQ. Deletions cut 0 bases from V and 0 bases from J, with 12 bases between.

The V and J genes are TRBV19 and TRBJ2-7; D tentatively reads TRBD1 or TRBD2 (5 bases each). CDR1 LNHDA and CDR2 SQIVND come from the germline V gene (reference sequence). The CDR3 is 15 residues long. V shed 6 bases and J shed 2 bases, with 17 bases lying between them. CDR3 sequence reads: CASSLDSHGAYEQYF. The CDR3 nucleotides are TGTGCCAGTAGCCTAGACAGCCACGGGGCCTACGAGCAGTACTTC.

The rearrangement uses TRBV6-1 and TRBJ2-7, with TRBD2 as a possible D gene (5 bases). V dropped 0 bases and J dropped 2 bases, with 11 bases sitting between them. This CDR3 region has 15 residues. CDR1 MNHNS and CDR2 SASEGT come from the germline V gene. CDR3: CASSEASGVTYEQYF. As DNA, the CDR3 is TGTGCCAGCAGTGAAGCGAGCGGAGTAACCTACGAGCAGTACTTC.

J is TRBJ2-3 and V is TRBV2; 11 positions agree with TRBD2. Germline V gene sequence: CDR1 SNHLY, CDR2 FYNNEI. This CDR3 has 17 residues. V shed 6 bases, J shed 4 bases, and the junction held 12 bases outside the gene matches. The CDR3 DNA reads TGTGCCAGCAGGGCGAGGAGTAGCGGGGGGGGTCCAGATACGCAGTATTTT. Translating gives CASRARSSGGGPDTQYF.

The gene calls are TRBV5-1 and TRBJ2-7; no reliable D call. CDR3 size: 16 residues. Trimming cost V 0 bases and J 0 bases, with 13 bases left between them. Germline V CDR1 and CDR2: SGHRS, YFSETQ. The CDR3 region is CASSLAPAPSSYEQYF. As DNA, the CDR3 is TGCGCCAGCAGCTTGGCCCCGGCGCCCAGCTCCTACGAGCAGTACTTC.

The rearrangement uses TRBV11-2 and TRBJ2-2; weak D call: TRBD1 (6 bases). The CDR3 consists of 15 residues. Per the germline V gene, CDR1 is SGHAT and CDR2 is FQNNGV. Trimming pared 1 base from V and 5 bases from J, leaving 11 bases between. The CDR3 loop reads CASSLVNRVTGELFF. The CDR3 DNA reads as TGTGCCAGCAGCTTAGTTAACAGGGTGACCGGGGAGCTGTTTTTT.

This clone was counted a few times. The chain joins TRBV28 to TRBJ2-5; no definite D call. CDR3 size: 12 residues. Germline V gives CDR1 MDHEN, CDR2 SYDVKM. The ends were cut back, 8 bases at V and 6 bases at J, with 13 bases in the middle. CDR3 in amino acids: CASGPRQQTQYF. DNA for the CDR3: TGTGCCAGCGGGCCTCGGCAGCAGACCCAGTACTTC.

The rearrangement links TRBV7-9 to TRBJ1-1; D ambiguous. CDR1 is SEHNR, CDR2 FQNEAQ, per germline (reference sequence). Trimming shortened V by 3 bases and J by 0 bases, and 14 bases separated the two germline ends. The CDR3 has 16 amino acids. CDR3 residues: CASSFSREIMNTEAFF. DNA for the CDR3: TGTGCCAGCAGCTTTTCCCGAGAGATAATGAACACTGAAGCTTTCTTT.

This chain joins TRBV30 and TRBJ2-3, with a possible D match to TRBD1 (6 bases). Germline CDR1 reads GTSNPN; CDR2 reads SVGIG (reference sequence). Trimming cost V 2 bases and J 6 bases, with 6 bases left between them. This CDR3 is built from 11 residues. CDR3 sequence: CAWSRGDTQYF. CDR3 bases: TGTGCCTGGAGTAGGGGGGATACGCAGTATTTT.

The CDR3 sequence is CATLNQGGYNEQFF. In nucleotides, the CDR3 is TGTGCCACCCTTAACCAGGGCGGCTACAATGAGCAGTTCTTC. This chain connects TRBV2 to TRBJ2-1; maybe TRBD1 (5 bases). The CDR3 consists of 14 residues. V shed 10 bases and J shed 3 bases, with 16 bases lying between them. Germline loops: CDR1 SNHLY, CDR2 FYNNEI. The full variable domain, completed using reference TRBV2 and TRBJ2-1, is EPEVTQTPSHQVTQMGQEVILRCVPISNHLYFYWYRQILGQKVEFLVSFYNNEISEKSEIFDDQFSVERPDGSNFTLKIRSTKLEDSAMYFCATLNQGGYNEQFFGPGTRLTVL.

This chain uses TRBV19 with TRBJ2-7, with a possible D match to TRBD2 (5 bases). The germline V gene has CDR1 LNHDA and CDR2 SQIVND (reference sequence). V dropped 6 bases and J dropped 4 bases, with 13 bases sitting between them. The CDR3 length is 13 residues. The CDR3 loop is CASRRGPKYEQYF. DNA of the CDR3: TGTGCCAGTAGACGCGGGCCTAAATACGAGCAGTACTTC.

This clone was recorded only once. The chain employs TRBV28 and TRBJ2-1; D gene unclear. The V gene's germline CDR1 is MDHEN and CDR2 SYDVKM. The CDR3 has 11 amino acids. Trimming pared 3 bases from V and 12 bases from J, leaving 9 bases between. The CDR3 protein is CASSLADTQFF. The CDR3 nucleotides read TGTGCCAGCAGTTTGGCAGACACGCAGTTCTTC. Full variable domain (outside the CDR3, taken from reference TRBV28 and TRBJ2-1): DVKVTQSSRYLVKRTGEKVFLECVQDMDHENMFWYRQDPGLGLRLIYFSYDVKMKEKGDIPEGYSVSREKKERFSLILESASTNQTSMYLCASSLADTQFFGPGTRLTVL.